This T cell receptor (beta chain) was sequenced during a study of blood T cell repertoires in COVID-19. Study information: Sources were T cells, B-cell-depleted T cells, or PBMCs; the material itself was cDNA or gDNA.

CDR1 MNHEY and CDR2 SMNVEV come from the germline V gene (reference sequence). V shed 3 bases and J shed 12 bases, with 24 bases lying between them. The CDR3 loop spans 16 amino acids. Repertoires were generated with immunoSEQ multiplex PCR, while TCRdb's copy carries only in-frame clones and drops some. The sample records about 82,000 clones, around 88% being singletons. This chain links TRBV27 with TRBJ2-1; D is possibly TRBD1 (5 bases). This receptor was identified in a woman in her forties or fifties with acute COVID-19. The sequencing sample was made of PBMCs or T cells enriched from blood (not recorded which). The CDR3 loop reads CASSFRQPTSLNRQFF. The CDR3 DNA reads TGTGCCAGCAGTTTCCGACAGCCTACCTCCCTTAACCGGCAGTTCTTC.